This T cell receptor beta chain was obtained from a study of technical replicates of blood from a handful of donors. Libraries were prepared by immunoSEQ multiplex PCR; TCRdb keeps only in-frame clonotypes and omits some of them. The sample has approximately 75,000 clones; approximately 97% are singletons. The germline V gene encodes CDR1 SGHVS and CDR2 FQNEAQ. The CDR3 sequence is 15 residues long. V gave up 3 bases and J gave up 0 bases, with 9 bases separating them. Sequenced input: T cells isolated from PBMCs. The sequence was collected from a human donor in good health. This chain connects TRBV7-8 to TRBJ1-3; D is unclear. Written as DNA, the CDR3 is TGTGCCAGCAGCTTTCCACCGAGCTCTGGAAACACCATATATTTT. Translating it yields CASSFPPSSGNTIYF.